The clone carrying this T cell receptor (beta chain) was seen once. No antigen is known for it. The source of the sample is a study of T cell responses to AZD1222 COVID-19 vaccine. Study-level results: White British people made up most donors, females outnumbered males, and clonal diversity was possibly underestimated. Unmutated variant regions are reportedly targeted by nearly half of spike-specific TCRs. Seropositivity was recorded at baseline in only a handful of AZD1222 recipients.

The data were produced by immunoSEQ multiplex PCR, yet TCRdb's version contains in-frame clones alone and is incomplete. The sample holds fewer than 200,000 clones; approximately 90% are singletons and the top ten take approximately 1.7%. The source is an adult who received the AZD1222 COVID-19 vaccine. The specimen was peripheral blood, collected 28 days after the second AZD1222 dose.

CDR3 DNA sequence: TGTGCCAGCAGCTTAGTCCGGGGACTAGCGGGAGGGCAAGAGACCCAGTACTTC. Protein sequence: CASSLVRGLAGGQETQYF. The chain carries TRBV7-8 and TRBJ2-5, with TRBD2 matching 16 bases. In germline, CDR1 is SGHVS, CDR2 FQNEAQ. The CDR3 extends over 18 amino acids. Losses at the gene ends were 1 base for V and 2 bases for J; bases not matched to a gene: 4.